This T cell receptor beta chain was obtained from a study of cytomegalovirus exposure and HLA in healthy donors. Study results and caveats: The study designated 160 or so TCR beta chains cytomegalovirus-associated. The sole available immune exposure information was CMV serostatus. Previously analyzed data showed that most TCR beta V segments were productive at a frequency of about 87% or about 30%. A few of the chains that were CMV-associated were confirmed in vitro to be specific for CMV antigens.

With respect to this clone: What it binds is not known.

Germline CDR1 and CDR2: MGHDK and SYGVNS. V was cut by 6 bases and J by 5 bases, with 18 bases left in between. The CDR3 covers 15 residues. Use of 60 Vbeta and 13 Jbeta primers characterized the PCR. Method: immunoSEQ multiplex PCR; TCRdb's copy keeps in-frame clones and lacks some. Its table lists 65,000 to 95,000 clones. This TCR came from a man aged 30 to 39 in good health and CMV-seronegative. The specimen sequenced was PBMCs. The gene calls are TRBV25-1 and TRBJ2-3; D is perhaps TRBD2 (6 bases). CDR3 in DNA: TGTGCCAGCAGCCCCGGCGGGACTCCGCGAGATACGCAGTATTTT. Amino acids: CASSPGGTPRDTQYF.